These 4 T cell receptor beta chains originate from one sample sequenced in a study of cytotoxic CD8 clonotypes in ibrutinib-treated CLL. Clones were read by immunoSEQ multiplex PCR, and TCRdb kept only the in-frame ones, dropping some. The sample comprises roughly 13,000 clones, 50% to 55% of which are singletons, and roughly a third rests with the top ten. Here the sequenced sample was PBMCs, taken at an approximately 25-month disease-progression time point, from a patient treated with ibrutinib. The receptors originated from a human donor with chronic lymphocytic leukemia.

The chain couples TRBV10-3 to TRBJ1-1, with D possibly being TRBD1 (5 bases). The CDR3 consists of 16 residues. Trimming took off 11 bases at V and 0 bases at J, with 22 bases between the two ends. Germline V gene sequence: CDR1 ENHRY, CDR2 SYGVKD. CDR3 coding DNA: TGTGCCTCTGGGGGATGGACGGATAATATGAACACTGAAGCTTTCTTT. The encoded protein is CASGGWTDNMNTEAFF.

The V gene is TRBV5-1, the J gene TRBJ1-4, with TRBD1 identical over 9 bases. Germline CDR1 and CDR2: SGHRS and YFSETQ. CDR3 length equals 16 residues. The ends lost 3 bases at V and 3 bases at J; junction bases unmatched: 6. For the CDR3, the DNA is TGCGCCAGCAGCTCCCGACAGGGGGGAGCTAATGAAAAACTGTTTTTT. Protein: CASSSRQGGANEKLFF.

J is TRBJ1-1 and V is TRBV9; no reliable D call. Between the trimmed V and J ends, which lost 4 bases and 8 bases, there was a span of 15 bases. The length of the CDR3 is 13 residues. From germline, CDR1 is SGDLS and CDR2 YYNGEE. The CDR3 sequence: CASSKLDWGEAFF. The CDR3 DNA reads as TGTGCCAGCAGCAAATTAGATTGGGGAGAAGCTTTCTTT.

The chain carries TRBV29-1 and TRBJ2-7, with 12 bases matching TRBD1. CDR1 and CDR2 (germline): SQVTM, ANQGSEA. The CDR3 spans 13 residues. J lost 6 bases, V lost 6 bases, and 6 bases had no gene match. CDR3 bases: TGCAGCGTAATCAGGGACAGGGGGCGCGAGCAGTACTTC. This codes for CSVIRDRGREQYF.